The rows below give T cell receptor beta chains drawn from one sample of a study of OX40 agonist ivuxolimab in advanced cancers. The protocol was immunoSEQ multiplex PCR, while the TCRdb copy is restricted to in-frame clones and leaves out a portion. The profile covers around 70,000 clones, with roughly four fifths appearing a single time and less than 6% taken by the ten largest. This specimen was CD4+ or CD8+ T cells sorted from blood, taken in a trial of the OX40 agonist ivuxolimab. All receptors derive from an adult with an advanced solid tumor such as melanoma, head and neck, liver or kidney cancer. Each CDR3 is given with its conserved first and last residue. Each record gives: V gene, clone size, D gene, J gene, CDR3 protein, CDR3 DNA. The D gene is left open where the match is weak. The listing skips clone size in some rows; elsewhere it reads once, few, many or a size class.

TRBV19	.	.	TRBJ1-1	CASISGHRRTEAFF	TGTGCCAGTATCTCCGGACATCGCAGGACTGAAGCTTTCTTT
TRBV28	.	.	TRBJ2-5	CASKLVGRETQYF	TGTGCCAGCAAGTTAGTAGGTCGAGAGACCCAGTACTTC
TRBV28	few	.	TRBJ1-2	CASSLSWYGYTF	TGTGCCAGCAGTTTAAGTTGGTATGGCTACACCTTC
TRBV21-1	.	.	TRBJ2-1	CASSKVGGRTSFNEQFF	TGTGCCAGCAGCAAAGTGGGGGGAAGGACCTCCTTCAATGAGCAGTTCTTC
TRBV18	once	TRBD2	TRBJ2-2	CASSPRASGTGELFF	TGTGCCAGCTCACCACGCGCTAGCGGCACCGGGGAGCTGTTTTTT
TRBV20-1	.	.	TRBJ1-2	CSARQGYTF	TGCAGTGCTAGGCAAGGCTACACCTTC
TRBV4-2	.	TRBD2	TRBJ2-1	CASSQELSGDNEQFF	TGTGCCAGCAGCCAAGAGCTTAGCGGGGACAATGAGCAGTTCTTC
TRBV5-1	.	TRBD2	TRBJ2-1	CASSFAGGSYNEQFF	TGCGCCAGCAGCTTTGCGGGGGGTTCCTACAATGAGCAGTTCTTC
TRBV7-2	few	.	TRBJ2-3	CASSLFGGPTDTQYF	TGTGCCAGCAGCTTATTTGGGGGGCCCACAGATACGCAGTATTTT
TRBV5-4	once	TRBD1	TRBJ2-7	CASSSGTGGREQYF	TGTGCCAGCAGCTCCGGGACAGGGGGGAGGGAGCAGTACTTC
TRBV5-6	.	TRBD1	TRBJ1-2	CASSPPTGANYGYTF	TGTGCCAGCAGCCCCCCGACAGGGGCTAACTATGGCTACACCTTC
TRBV15	.	TRBD1	TRBJ1-1	CATSKRQGPSEAFF	TGTGCCACCAGCAAGAGACAGGGTCCATCTGAAGCTTTCTTT
TRBV15	.	TRBD1	TRBJ1-2	CATSQAGGVIAYGYTF	TGTGCCACCTCGCAGGCAGGGGGCGTGATTGCCTATGGCTACACCTTC
TRBV28	.	.	TRBJ1-3	CASSPSVSGGNTIYF	TGTGCCAGCAGTCCATCAGTATCTGGTGGAAACACCATATATTTT
TRBV5-1	.	TRBD2	TRBJ2-1	CASSLYGGAYNEQFF	TGCGCCAGCAGCTTATACGGGGGGGCCTACAATGAGCAGTTCTTC
TRBV7-8	.	.	TRBJ1-1	CASSLLPSTEAFF	TGTGCCAGCAGCTTACTTCCCAGCACTGAAGCTTTCTTT
TRBV5-1	few	TRBD2	TRBJ2-1	CASYPGTSAPSSYNEQFF	TGCGCCAGTTACCCTGGGACTAGCGCTCCCAGCTCCTACAATGAGCAGTTCTTC
TRBV6-1	once	.	TRBJ1-3	CASSEYGSWNSGNTIYF	TGTGCCAGCAGTGAATACGGATCTTGGAACTCTGGAAACACCATATATTTT
TRBV16	few	.	TRBJ2-1	CASSQWELRYNEQFF	TGTGCCAGCAGCCAATGGGAACTTCGTTACAATGAGCAGTTCTTC
TRBV7-2	.	TRBD1	TRBJ1-4	CASSSQTGGNEKLFF	TGTGCCAGCAGCTCGCAGACAGGGGGGAATGAAAAACTGTTTTTT
TRBV5-8	few	.	TRBJ2-6	CASLSPGAGANVLTF	TGTGCCAGCCTCTCCCCAGGGGCTGGGGCCAACGTCCTGACTTTC
TRBV5-4	.	TRBD2	TRBJ2-5	CASSLVLAGEETQYF	TGTGCCAGCAGCTTGGTGCTAGCGGGGGAAGAGACCCAGTACTTC
TRBV28	few	TRBD1	TRBJ2-1	CASSPPGQGTDEQFF	TGTGCCAGCAGTCCTCCGGGACAGGGAACGGATGAGCAGTTCTTC
TRBV28	.	.	TRBJ2-5	CASSSVYSGPTFQETQYF	TGTGCCAGCAGTTCCGTCTATAGCGGACCCACCTTCCAAGAGACCCAGTACTTC
TRBV28	.	TRBD1	TRBJ1-2	CASSSPQGDYGYTF	TGTGCCAGCAGTTCTCCACAGGGGGACTATGGCTACACCTTC
TRBV15	.	.	TRBJ2-7	CATSRETISYEQYF	TGTGCCACCAGCAGAGAGACAATCTCCTACGAGCAGTACTTC